Below, one T cell receptor beta chain is given with its context. Its antigen is as yet unknown. Specified time point: cycle 4 day 1 (C4D1), after less than 7 weeks of nivolumab. Following autologous stem cell transplantation, relapse occurred in every patient, and exposure to brentuximab vedotin varied. These data belong to a study of PD-1 blockade in classical Hodgkin lymphoma. Notes on the study in general: The study found that TCR diversity rose significantly by C4D1 in CD4+ but not CD8+ cells. TCR diversity at baseline was reported to be reduced in newly diagnosed patients relative to healthy donors.

The junction had 9 bases not matched to a gene; V was cut back by 6 bases and J by 5 bases. CDR3 length: 14 amino acids. In germline, CDR1 is MGHRA, CDR2 YSYEKL. Produced via immunoSEQ multiplex PCR; TCRdb's table is partial and in-frame only. The sample includes tens of thousands of clones, approximately 80% of them seen just once. The sequences come from peripheral blood mononuclear cells (PBMCs), collected before the fourth cycle of nivolumab. This TCR was recovered from a human donor with classical Hodgkin lymphoma. V usage is TRBV4-1 and J usage is TRBJ1-1; 7 nucleotides match TRBD1. CDR3 loop: CASRETGDRTEAFF. The CDR3 DNA follows: TGCGCCAGCAGGGAAACAGGGGATAGGACTGAAGCTTTCTTT.